The sequence of this T cell receptor (beta chain) was determined in a study of neoadjuvant anti-PD-1 for oral cavity cancer. Here immunoSEQ multiplex PCR was the method, and the copy in TCRdb shows in-frame clones only, minus some. This sample has around 10,000 clones, with 60% to 65% found just once. Looked up from germline, CDR1 is SGHRS and CDR2 is YFSETQ. V lost 7 bases, J lost 5 bases, and 7 bases stayed unmatched. This CDR3 spans 14 amino acids. The time point is: after neoadjuvant nivolumab, at surgical resection. Patients were newly diagnosed with stage II-IVA oral cavity squamous cell carcinoma without prior systemic or radiation treatment.

J is TRBJ2-1 and V is TRBV5-1; 9 positions match TRBD1. The TCR sequence derives from a person aged 35-79 years with oral cavity squamous cell carcinoma. Sequences were derived from tumor tissue, sampled after nivolumab (anti-PD-1) treatment. The CDR3 sequence is CASGDRVPHNEQFF. Here the CDR3 DNA reads TGCGCCAGCGGGGACAGGGTCCCCCACAATGAGCAGTTCTTC.